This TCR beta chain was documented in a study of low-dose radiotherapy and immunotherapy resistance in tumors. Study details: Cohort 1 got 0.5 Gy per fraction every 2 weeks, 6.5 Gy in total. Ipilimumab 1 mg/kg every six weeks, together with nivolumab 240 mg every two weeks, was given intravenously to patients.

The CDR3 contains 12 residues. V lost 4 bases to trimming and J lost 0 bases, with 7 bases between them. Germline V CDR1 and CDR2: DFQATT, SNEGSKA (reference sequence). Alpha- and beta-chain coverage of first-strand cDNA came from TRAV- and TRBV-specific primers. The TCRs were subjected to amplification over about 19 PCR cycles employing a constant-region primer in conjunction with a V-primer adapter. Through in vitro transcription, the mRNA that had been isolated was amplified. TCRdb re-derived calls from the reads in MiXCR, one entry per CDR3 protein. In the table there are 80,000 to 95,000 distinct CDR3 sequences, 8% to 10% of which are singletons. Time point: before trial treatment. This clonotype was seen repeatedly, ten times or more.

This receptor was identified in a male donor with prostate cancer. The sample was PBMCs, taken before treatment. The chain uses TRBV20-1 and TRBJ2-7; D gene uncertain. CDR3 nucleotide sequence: TGCAGTGCTAAGGCCGGCTCCTACGAGCAGTACTTC. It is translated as CSAKAGSYEQYF.